The rows below give T cell receptor beta chains drawn from one sample of a study of molecular identifiers for immune sequencing clone quantification. TCRdb processed the PCR reads anew with MiXCR; each CDR3 protein has one entry. The sample holds about 320,000 distinct CDR3 sequences, roughly a quarter seen once. The specimen sequenced was naive CD8+ T cells from blood, with Jurkat cell RNA spiked in. These receptors were taken from a human donor in good health. Some libraries in this study had Jurkat cell RNA spiked in. Both conserved end residues are part of each CDR3. A D gene is named only where the DNA matches it firmly. Not all rows give a size; the values are once, few, many and, for expanded clones, a class.

V,J,D,length,size,DNA,CDR3
TRBV18,TRBJ2-7,NA,12,NA,TGTGCCAGCTCGTATAACGTAAACGAGCAGTACTTC,CASSYNVNEQYF
TRBV13,TRBJ2-1,NA,15,few,TGTGCCAGCAGCCACCGGGACGAAGCCTACAATGAGCAGTTCTTC,CASSHRDEAYNEQFF
TRBV7-9,TRBJ1-5,TRBD1,16,few,TGTGCCAGCAGCGGGCCGGGACAGGGCGGCCGTCAGCCCCAGCATTTT,CASSGPGQGGRQPQHF
TRBV7-9,TRBJ1-1,NA,17,NA,TGTGCCAGCAGTAGCCCGGTTGAGGGACTAATGAACACTGAAGCTTTCTTT,CASSSPVEGLMNTEAFF
TRBV6-5,TRBJ2-1,NA,13,many,TGTGCCAGCAGTTACACCCAAGACGATGAGCAGTTCTTC,CASSYTQDDEQFF
TRBV20-1,TRBJ2-1,TRBD2,14,few,TGCAGCACACTTGGCGGGGGGGCCGTCAATGAGCAGTTCTTC,CSTLGGGAVNEQFF
TRBV20-1,TRBJ2-7,TRBD2,14,few,TGCAGTGCGATGAATAGCGGGGGATTCGACGAGCAGTACTTC,CSAMNSGGFDEQYF
TRBV9,TRBJ2-5,NA,13,many,TGTGCCAGCGGTACGGGGTTGTCCGAGACCCAGTACTTC,CASGTGLSETQYF
TRBV7-9,TRBJ2-3,NA,14,few,TGTGCCAACAGCCCACCGGCAGACCGAGATACGCAGTATTTT,CANSPPADRDTQYF
TRBV7-9,TRBJ1-4,TRBD1,16,few,TGTGCCAGCAGCTTAGCAGACAGAGGGGGCGGCGAAAAACTGTTTTTT,CASSLADRGGGEKLFF
TRBV27,TRBJ1-6,TRBD1,14,many,TGTGCCAGCAGTCCCGGCAGGGGGTTTTCACCCCTCCACTTT,CASSPGRGFSPLHF
TRBV6-2/TRBV6-3,TRBJ1-1,NA,11,NA,TGTGCCAGCACTAAGAACACTGAAGCTTTCTTT,CASTKNTEAFF
TRBV19,TRBJ2-7,TRBD1,15,few,TGTGCCAGTAGTATCTCGACAGGGGGCTTCGACGAGCAGTACTTC,CASSISTGGFDEQYF
TRBV7-6,TRBJ2-5,TRBD2,16,many,TGTGCCAGCTTCTCTAGCGGGCCCCATTTGTTGGAGACCCAGTACTTC,CASFSSGPHLLETQYF
TRBV5-6,TRBJ2-7,NA,14,NA,TGTGCCAGCAGCTTCAGGGGGGCCCCCGACGAGCAGTACTTC,CASSFRGAPDEQYF
TRBV10-2,TRBJ2-7,NA,11,NA,TGCGCCAGCAGTGACAGGGGGGCCTGGTACTTC,CASSDRGAWYF
TRBV27,TRBJ1-1,NA,14,many,TGTGCCAGCAGTCTGTTAGGACAGAACACTGAAGCTTTCTTT,CASSLLGQNTEAFF
TRBV7-9,TRBJ1-2,TRBD1,17,NA,TGTGCCAGCAGCTTAGGGGGACAGGGCAGAACTAACTATGGCTACACCTTC,CASSLGGQGRTNYGYTF
TRBV29-1,TRBJ1-4,NA,15,many,TGCAGCGTTGACTACGGGACAACAACTAATGAAAAACTGTTTTTT,CSVDYGTTTNEKLFF
TRBV12-5,TRBJ1-5,NA,14,few,TGTGCTAGTGGTTTGTGGGGTAGCAATCAGCCCCAGCATTTT,CASGLWGSNQPQHF
TRBV7-8,TRBJ2-7,NA,15,many,TGTGCCAGCAGCTTACCCGTCAGGTCGGCCTACGAGCAGTACTTC,CASSLPVRSAYEQYF
TRBV5-4,TRBJ1-1,NA,12,few,TGTGCCAGCAGCATTCCCTCAGGAGAAGCTTTCTTT,CASSIPSGEAFF
TRBV20-1,TRBJ2-3,NA,18,few,TGCAGTGCTAGAGGGGTTGGCGGGGGCCTCCTTAGCACAGATACGCAGTATTTT,CSARGVGGGLLSTDTQYF
TRBV6-2/TRBV6-3,TRBJ1-5,NA,14,many,TGTGCCAGCAGACCCGACGAGGATCAGCGGCCCCAGCATTTT,CASRPDEDQRPQHF